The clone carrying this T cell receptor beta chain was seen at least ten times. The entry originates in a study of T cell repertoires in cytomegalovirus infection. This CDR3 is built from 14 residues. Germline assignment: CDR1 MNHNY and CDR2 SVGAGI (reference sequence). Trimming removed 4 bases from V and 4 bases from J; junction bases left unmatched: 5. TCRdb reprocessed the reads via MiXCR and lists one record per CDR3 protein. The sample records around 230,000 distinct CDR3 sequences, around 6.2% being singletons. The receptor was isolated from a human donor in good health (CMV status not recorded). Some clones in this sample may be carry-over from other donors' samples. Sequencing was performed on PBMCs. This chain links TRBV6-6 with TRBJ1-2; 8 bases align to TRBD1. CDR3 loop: CASSSPGGSYGYTF. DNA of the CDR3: TGTGCCAGCAGTTCGCCAGGGGGCTCCTATGGCTACACCTTC.